This TCR beta chain came from a study of cytomegalovirus exposure and HLA in healthy donors. This clone was detected only a few times. Its antigen is as yet unknown. Use of 60 Vbeta and 13 Jbeta primers characterized the PCR. Repertoires were generated with immunoSEQ multiplex PCR, while TCRdb's copy carries only in-frame clones and drops some. The table records 100,000 to 150,000 clones, around 73% of them present only once. The germline V gene has CDR1 MGHDK and CDR2 SYGVNS. CDR3 length: 16 amino acids. V lost 4 bases, J lost 6 bases, and 14 bases stayed unmatched. General study findings and limits: Prediction of most subjects' HLA-A and HLA-B alleles by TCR beta sequences was reportedly accurate.

The material sequenced was PBMCs. The chain uses TRBV25-1 and TRBJ1-2; 7 bases align to TRBD1. The TCR was taken from a human donor in good health. CDR3 residues: CASSGDRDNYGNGYTF. Here the CDR3 DNA reads TGTGCCAGCAGTGGAGACAGGGATAACTATGGAAATGGCTACACCTTC.